Listed below are T cell receptor beta chains from one sample, sequenced in a study of CD8 T cells in Susac syndrome. One entry per CDR3 protein, called by TCRdb with MiXCR from the immunoSEQ multiplex PCR reads. This sample has 150,000 to 200,000 distinct CDR3 sequences, with over 85% found just once. Sequencing used CD4+ T cells from PBMCs. All receptors come from a human donor in good health. Both conserved end residues are part of each CDR3. The D gene is left open where the match is weak. Size is stated for part of the rows, as once, few or many counts, or as a class when the clone is expanded.

CSPLGHLSTDTQYF TGCAGTCCCCTAGGACACCTGAGCACAGATACGCAGTATTTT - TRBJ2-3 - TRBV20-1 14
CASRYDGNSYEQYF TGTGCCAGCCGATACGACGGGAACTCCTACGAGCAGTACTTC - TRBJ2-7 - TRBV12-3/TRBV12-4 14
CASSPLDRQPQHF TGTGCCAGCAGTCCCCTTGATAGGCAGCCCCAGCATTTT - TRBJ1-5 - TRBV12-3/TRBV12-4 13
CASSLAPPGELFF TGTGCCAGCAGTTTGGCCCCCCCCGGGGAGCTGTTTTTT - TRBJ2-2 - TRBV28 13
CSVENQGSTDTQYF TGCAGCGTTGAAAATCAGGGGAGCACAGATACGCAGTATTTT - TRBJ2-3 - TRBV29-1 14
CASSVRNEQFF TGTGCCAGCAGTGTGAGGAATGAGCAGTTCTTC - TRBJ2-1 few TRBV2 11
CSALDRNTEAFF TGCAGTGCTCTCGACAGGAACACTGAAGCTTTCTTT - TRBJ1-1 - TRBV20-1 12
CSAYQGMNTEAFF TGCAGTGCGTATCAAGGCATGAACACTGAAGCTTTCTTT - TRBJ1-1 - TRBV20-1 13
CASSQGGAGDQPQHF TGTGCCAGCAGCCAAGGAGGTGCAGGGGATCAGCCCCAGCATTTT - TRBJ1-5 - TRBV3-1 15
CASSLGITDTQYF TGCGCCAGCAGCTTGGGAATAACAGATACGCAGTATTTT - TRBJ2-3 - TRBV5-1 13
CASSPGTDNSPLHF TGTGCCAGCAGCCCTGGGACAGATAATTCACCCCTCCACTTT TRBD1 TRBJ1-6 few TRBV12-3/TRBV12-4 14
CASSATDRRGYTF TGTGCCAGCAGTGCGACGGACCGGAGAGGCTACACCTTC - TRBJ1-2 - TRBV2 13
CASSVFGLAGNEQFF TGTGCCAGCAGCGTATTCGGTCTAGCGGGGAATGAGCAGTTCTTC TRBD2 TRBJ2-1 - TRBV9 15
CASNSGIKETQYF TGTGCCAGCAACTCCGGGATTAAAGAGACCCAGTACTTC - TRBJ2-5 - TRBV3-1 13